The 32 T cell receptor beta chains given below trace back to one sample, sequenced in a study of cytomegalovirus exposure and HLA in healthy donors. 60 Vbeta and 13 Jbeta primers were used in PCR. Sequencing used immunoSEQ multiplex PCR; TCRdb keeps in-frame clones, though not all of them. This sample has roughly 150,000 clones, with roughly four fifths found just once. Sequencing input: PBMCs. All receptors come from a man between 25 and 39 years old in good health and CMV-seropositive.

Only one count was recorded for this clone. V and J are TRBV2 and TRBJ2-5; 8 positions match TRBD1. The CDR3 has 13 residues. Germline V gives CDR1 SNHLY, CDR2 FYNNEI. Trimming cost V 7 bases and J 5 bases; bases outside gene matches: 6. The DNA for the CDR3 is TGTGCCAGCATTGGGACAGGAAACGAGACCCAGTACTTC. It translates to CASIGTGNETQYF. Full variable domain (remainder filled in from reference TRBV2 and TRBJ2-5): EPEVTQTPSHQVTQMGQEVILRCVPISNHLYFYWYRQILGQKVEFLVSFYNNEISEKSEIFDDQFSVERPDGSNFTLKIRSTKLEDSAMYFCASIGTGNETQYFGPGTRLLVL.

CDR3 in amino acids: CAISEQGTNSPLHF. CDR3 nucleotide sequence: TGTGCCATCAGTGAACAGGGGACTAATTCACCCCTCCACTTT. The J gene is TRBJ1-6, the V gene TRBV10-3, with 7 bases identical to TRBD1. This CDR3 region has 14 residues. From germline, CDR1 is ENHRY and CDR2 SYGVKD. V shed 3 bases and J 6 bases; nucleotides not matched to a gene: 2.

In its sample, this clone was seen once. The chain uses TRBV4-1 and TRBJ1-1; D might be TRBD1 (6 bases). CDR1 and CDR2 from the germline V gene are MGHRA and YSYEKL. With 4 bases removed from V and 5 bases from J, the gap between germline ends came to 14 bases. This CDR3 spans 14 amino acids. CDR3 amino acids: CASSPEQGRTEAFF. For the CDR3, the DNA is TGCGCCAGCAGCCCCGAGCAGGGGCGAACTGAAGCTTTCTTT.

The genes are TRBV27 and TRBJ2-3; D uncertain. This CDR3 comprises 15 residues. V was shortened by 4 bases and J by 1 base, with 12 bases between the two germline ends. The germline V gene has CDR1 MNHEY and CDR2 SMNVEV (reference sequence). DNA of the CDR3: TGTGCCAGCAGTTCGCCCTATCGAGGCACAGATACGCAGTATTTT. It translates to CASSSPYRGTDTQYF.

The chain employs TRBV7-8 and TRBJ1-6; 7 bases are a match to TRBD1. J gave up 5 bases and V 5 bases, and 9 bases lay outside the gene matches. The germline V gene has CDR1 SGHVS and CDR2 FQNEAQ. The CDR3 has 16 amino acids. This CDR3 is CASSPYGTDNNSPLHF. The CDR3 coding sequence is TGTGCCAGCAGCCCATACGGGACAGATAATAATTCACCCCTCCACTTT.

The chain couples TRBV5-6 to TRBJ2-7, with D perhaps matching TRBD2 (5 bases). Germline assignment: CDR1 SGHDT and CDR2 YYEEEE. The CDR3 is made up of 15 amino acids. V was trimmed by 0 bases and J by 4 bases, leaving 14 bases between them. The CDR3 loop is CASSLGLASSYEQYF. The CDR3, as DNA: TGTGCCAGCAGCTTGGGCCTAGCAAGCTCGTACGAGCAGTACTTC.

This sequence joins TRBV7-2 and TRBJ2-5; tentative D call: TRBD1 (5 bases). Germline V gene sequence: CDR1 SGHTA, CDR2 FQGNSA. V was trimmed by 1 base and J by 7 bases, leaving 13 bases between them. The CDR3 loop spans 14 amino acids. This CDR3 reads CASSLEGDGWTQYF. The CDR3 nucleotides are TGTGCCAGCAGCTTAGAAGGGGATGGGTGGACCCAGTACTTC.

The chain uses TRBV30 and TRBJ1-4, with D unclear. This CDR3 spans 15 amino acids. Trimming shortened V by 3 bases and J by 7 bases, and 18 bases separated the two germline ends. The germline CDR1 and CDR2 sequences are GTSNPN and SVGIG (reference sequence). CDR3 DNA sequence: TGTGCCTGGAGGGGCAAAGAGCCATTCCGTGAAAAACTGTTTTTT. Translated, it gives CAWRGKEPFREKLFF.

About this clone: Germline and junction disagree at one end, which may indicate a read error. The rearrangement uses TRBV7-9 and TRBJ1-2; unclear D gene. Looked up from germline, CDR1 is SEHNR and CDR2 is FQNEAQ (reference sequence). The CDR3 is 13 residues long. CDR3 nucleotide sequence: TGTTCCAGCAGCAGCCTACCGGCTAGGGGCTACACCTTC. Translating it yields CSSSSLPARGYTF.

The rearrangement links TRBV18 to TRBJ1-1; TRBD1 aligns across 8 bases. Germline lookup yields CDR1 KGHSH and CDR2 LQKENI. V was clipped by 4 bases and J by 1 base; unmatched bases: 5. This CDR3 has 15 amino acids. CDR3 in amino acids: CASSRETGENTEAFF. DNA of the CDR3: TGTGCCAGCTCACGGGAGACAGGGGAGAACACTGAAGCTTTCTTT.

The chain uses TRBV7-9 and TRBJ2-1, with 7 bases fitting TRBD2. The CDR3 spans 17 residues. Germline loops: CDR1 SEHNR, CDR2 FQNEAQ (reference sequence). Trimming took 5 bases from V and 3 from J; bases not matched to a gene: 13. The DNA of the CDR3 is TGTGCCAGCAGCGCCGGGATGCACAGCGGGGTCTACAATGAGCAGTTCTTC. The encoded protein is CASSAGMHSGVYNEQFF.

This chain links TRBV19 with TRBJ1-1; D is unclear. The germline V gene encodes CDR1 LNHDA and CDR2 SQIVND (reference sequence). V was clipped by 6 bases and J by 0 bases, with 8 bases between them. The CDR3 extends over 13 amino acids. The CDR3 nucleotides are TGTGCCAGTAGGCAACAGCTGAACACTGAAGCTTTCTTT. Amino acids: CASRQQLNTEAFF.

The chain recombines TRBV9 with TRBJ2-5; 8 bases match TRBD2. V lost 3 bases and J lost 1; bases outside the gene matches: 8. The germline V gene has CDR1 SGDLS and CDR2 YYNGEE. The CDR3 is 16 residues long. The CDR3 DNA sequence: TGTGCCAGCAGCGCGGGGGGGGAGGGAGTCCAAGAGACCCAGTACTTC. This translates into CASSAGGEGVQETQYF.

V gene TRBV19 combines with J gene TRBJ1-1; D remains ambiguous. The CDR3 runs 13 residues. Germline lookup yields CDR1 LNHDA and CDR2 SQIVND (reference sequence). V lost 3 bases, J lost 1 base, and 6 bases lay in between. CDR3 sequence: CASSMHRNTEAFF. The CDR3 region has the DNA TGTGCCAGTAGTATGCACAGGAACACTGAAGCTTTCTTT.

The chain links TRBV11-2 to TRBJ2-1, with D unclear. The germline gives CDR1 SGHAT, CDR2 FQNNGV. The CDR3 is 12 residues long. Trimming took off 8 bases at V and 5 bases at J, with 10 bases between the two ends. In DNA form, the CDR3 reads TGTGCCAGCTGCGCATTAGACAATGAGCAGTTCTTC. Residues: CASCALDNEQFF.

V gene TRBV28 combines with J gene TRBJ1-1; D might be TRBD1 (5 bases). The CDR3 runs to 14 residues. CDR1 MDHEN and CDR2 SYDVKM come from the germline V gene. V was cut by 6 bases and J by 5 bases, with 16 bases left in between. The CDR3 protein is CASSPSGASTEAFF. For the CDR3, the DNA is TGTGCCAGCAGCCCCTCTGGGGCGAGTACTGAAGCTTTCTTT.

V is TRBV19 and J is TRBJ1-5; D is ambiguous. V was trimmed by 3 bases and J by 5 bases, leaving 11 bases between them. Per germline, CDR1 LNHDA and CDR2 SQIVND (reference sequence). This CDR3 is 14 amino acids long. CDR3: CASSIRGVHQPQHF. The CDR3 DNA follows: TGTGCCAGTAGTATTCGCGGTGTTCATCAGCCCCAGCATTTT.

This chain connects TRBV9 to TRBJ2-2, with a weak D call TRBD1 (7 bases). The CDR3 runs 15 residues. Trimming stripped 5 bases from V and 4 bases from J, with 15 bases between. CDR1 is SGDLS, CDR2 YYNGEE, per germline. DNA for the CDR3: TGTGCCAGCAGGGGGCGGGACAGTTTCACCGGGGAGCTGTTTTTT. Amino acids: CASRGRDSFTGELFF.

DNA for the CDR3: TGTGCCAGCAGTTCCGAGGGACTAGGAGGGGAGCTGTTTTTT. Translation gives CASSSEGLGGELFF. The rearrangement uses TRBV6-5 and TRBJ2-2; 8 bases line up with TRBD2. This CDR3 is 14 amino acids long. Germline V CDR1 and CDR2: MNHEY, SVGAGI. Trimming took 4 bases from V and 8 from J; bases not matched to a gene: 6.

V gene TRBV7-8 combines with J gene TRBJ1-4; TRBD1 agrees at 9 bases. With V trimmed by 5 bases and J by 1 base, 11 bases remained unmatched. In germline, CDR1 is SGHVS, CDR2 FQNEAQ. The CDR3 covers 18 residues. The CDR3 loop reads CASSESGTGTVTNEKLFF. For the CDR3, the DNA is TGTGCCAGCAGCGAATCCGGGACAGGGACGGTAACTAATGAAAAACTGTTTTTT.

The chain links TRBV11-2 to TRBJ2-1, with no clear D. The CDR3 extends over 13 amino acids. In germline, CDR1 is SGHAT, CDR2 FQNNGV. V was trimmed by 1 base and J by 8 bases, leaving 9 bases between them. Here the CDR3 DNA reads TGTGCCAGCAGCTTAGTTCTAGTCCATGAGCAGTTCTTC. Translation: CASSLVLVHEQFF.

This chain connects TRBV28 to TRBJ2-5; tentative D call: TRBD1 (5 bases). This CDR3 is built from 15 residues. Deletions cut 5 bases from V and 5 bases from J, with 18 bases between. The germline CDR1 and CDR2 sequences are MDHEN and SYDVKM. CDR3 nucleotides: TGTGCCAGCAGTAGTCCGGACACCCAGGGTGAGACCCAGTACTTC. Translation: CASSSPDTQGETQYF.

The chain is built from TRBV28 and TRBJ1-2, with no clear D. Germline V gene data show CDR1 as MDHEN and CDR2 as SYDVKM. V was cut by 7 bases and J by 3 bases, with 15 bases left in between. The CDR3 covers 14 residues. CDR3 sequence reads: CASTSPYSDYGYTF. CDR3 coding DNA: TGTGCCAGCACCTCCCCCTATTCTGACTATGGCTACACCTTC.

A few counts support this clone. V gene TRBV15 combines with J gene TRBJ2-1, with TRBD2 matching over 10 bases. The V gene's germline CDR1 is LNHNV and CDR2 YYDKDF (reference sequence). The ends lost 0 bases at V and 9 bases at J; junction bases unmatched: 8. This CDR3 is built from 16 residues. The CDR3 here is CATSRDRPAGGPEQFF. As DNA, the CDR3 is TGTGCCACCAGCAGAGATCGCCCAGCGGGGGGGCCTGAGCAGTTCTTC.

The chain is built from TRBV7-9 and TRBJ2-5; tentative D call: TRBD1 (5 bases). The germline gives CDR1 SEHNR, CDR2 FQNEAQ (reference sequence). CDR3 length equals 14 residues. With 5 bases removed from V and 5 bases from J, the gap between germline ends came to 15 bases. The CDR3 bases are TGTGCCAGCAGCCCCTCCGACAGTATGGAGACCCAGTACTTC. The encoded protein is CASSPSDSMETQYF.

The rearrangement joins TRBV7-2 to TRBJ1-1, with D possibly being TRBD1 (6 bases). Germline V gives CDR1 SGHTA, CDR2 FQGNSA. The CDR3 is 12 residues long. Trimming stripped 5 bases from V and 11 bases from J, with 15 bases between. In nucleotides, the CDR3 is TGTGCCAGCAGCCTCTTAGGGACAACGGCTTTCTTT. Translating it yields CASSLLGTTAFF.

This clone appeared a few times. V and J are TRBV7-2 and TRBJ2-3; D is ambiguous. CDR1 is SGHTA and CDR2 is FQGNSA in the germline V gene. This CDR3 contains 14 residues. The ends were cut back, 3 bases at V and 2 bases at J, with 9 bases in the middle. CDR3 amino acids: CASSFATYTDTQYF. In DNA, the CDR3 is TGTGCCAGCAGCTTCGCCACCTACACAGATACGCAGTATTTT.

The chain carries TRBV5-4 and TRBJ1-2; D is perhaps TRBD1 (5 bases). This CDR3 has 14 residues. Trimming left V 4 bases short and J 2 bases short, with 12 bases between. The V gene's germline CDR1 is SGHNT and CDR2 YYREEE (reference sequence). This CDR3 reads CASSPVSGNYGYTF. In nucleotides, the CDR3 is TGTGCCAGCAGCCCGGTATCAGGGAACTATGGCTACACCTTC. The full variable domain, completed using reference TRBV5-4 and TRBJ1-2, is ETGVTQSPTHLIKTRGQQVTLRCSSQSGHNTVSWYQQALGQGPQFIFQYYREEENGRGNFPPRFSGLQFPNYSSELNVNALELDDSALYLCASSPVSGNYGYTFGSGTRLTVV.

The rearrangement joins TRBV27 to TRBJ2-5; TRBD2 matches at 15 bases. CDR3 length: 17 amino acids. CDR1 is MNHEY and CDR2 is SMNVEV in the germline V gene (reference sequence). The V segment lost 2 bases and the J segment 5 bases; nucleotides outside the gene matches: 6. CDR3 bases: TGTGCCAGCAGTTTACAGGGACTAGCGGGGGGTAGGGAGACCCAGTACTTC. Amino acid sequence: CASSLQGLAGGRETQYF.

The chain employs TRBV14 and TRBJ2-7; tentatively, D is TRBD2 (6 bases). Trimming removed 1 base at V and 2 bases at J, with 18 bases between. CDR1 SGHDN and CDR2 FVKESK come from the germline V gene. This CDR3 is built from 17 residues. The CDR3 protein is CASSQGAAGLATYEQYF. DNA of the CDR3: TGTGCCAGCAGCCAAGGGGCTGCGGGGCTTGCTACCTACGAGCAGTACTTC. Full variable domain (outside the CDR3, taken from reference TRBV14 and TRBJ2-7): EAGVTQFPSHSVIEKGQTVTLRCDPISGHDNLYWYRRVMGKEIKFLLHFVKESKQDESGMPNNRFLAERTGGTYSTLKVQPAELEDSGVYFCASSQGAAGLATYEQYFGPGTRLTVT.

V usage is TRBV5-1 and J usage is TRBJ2-1, with 8 bases lining up with TRBD2. CDR1 and CDR2 from the germline V gene are SGHRS and YFSETQ. The CDR3 consists of 13 residues. The trim removed 9 bases at V and 4 bases at J, leaving 6 bases unmatched. CDR3 DNA sequence: TGCGCCACCACTAGCGGCGATTACAATGAGCAGTTCTTC. Translating it yields CATTSGDYNEQFF.

The chain combines TRBV5-4 with TRBJ2-1; 7 bases are shared with TRBD1. V dropped 2 bases and J dropped 1; count of bases not matched to a gene: 9. The germline gives CDR1 SGHNT, CDR2 YYREEE (reference sequence). The CDR3 runs 17 residues. The CDR3 here is CASSFLTMTGSYNEQFF. DNA for the CDR3: TGTGCCAGCAGCTTCCTGACTATGACAGGGTCCTACAATGAGCAGTTCTTC.